The 21 T cell receptor beta chains in this list originate from one sample, sequenced in a study of blood T cells in healthy people across ages. A sample-barcoded 5' primer and a J-beta primer mix were used in a second PCR of roughly 7 to 11 cycles. TCRdb re-called the 5' RACE reads with MiXCR, one entry per CDR3 protein. The table lists 1.5 million to 2 million distinct CDR3 sequences, roughly 32% of them singletons. The sequencing input was blood. The receptors come from a woman aged 25 to 39 in good health.

This chain's CDR3 is CASSRVRTDRQETQYF. For the CDR3, the DNA is TGTGCCAGCAGCCGTGTCCGGACGGACCGACAAGAGACCCAGTACTTC. The chain couples TRBV3-1 to TRBJ2-5; D unresolved. Germline CDR1 reads LGHDT; CDR2 reads YNNKEL (reference sequence). The V end was cut by 4 bases, the J end by 2 bases, with 17 bases between. CDR3 length: 16 amino acids.

The chain employs TRBV20-1 and TRBJ2-1, with 8 nucleotides matching TRBD2. The V and J ends lost 6 bases and 6 bases, in that order; junction bases with no gene match: 10. Germline-derived CDR1 and CDR2 are DFQATT and SNEGSKA (reference sequence). The CDR3 is 14 amino acids. DNA for the CDR3: TGCAGTGCCGGAGAGCGGGGGCCCACCAATGAGCAGTTCTTC. It encodes CSAGERGPTNEQFF.

On this clonotype: The junction departs from germline at one end; a sequencing error may be responsible. V gene TRBV3-1 combines with J gene TRBJ2-1, with D tentatively TRBD1 or TRBD2 (5 bases each). This CDR3 has 13 amino acids. Germline V gene lookup returns CDR1 LGHDT and CDR2 YNNKEL (reference sequence). The CDR3 DNA follows: TGTGCCAGCTGCCAAGGGACGAGCAATGAGCAGTTCTTC. This sequence encodes CASCQGTSNEQFF.

This clonotype has more than one count but fewer than ten. The gene calls are TRBV7-8 and TRBJ2-1; possible D gene TRBD2, 6 bases. The germline V and J ends were trimmed by 6 bases and 7 bases, with 13 bases remaining between them. The germline V gene encodes CDR1 SGHVS and CDR2 FQNEAQ. The CDR3 sequence is 13 residues long. CDR3 region: CASRTLGTNEQFF. CDR3 sequence (DNA): TGTGCCAGCAGGACACTAGGGACTAATGAGCAGTTCTTC.

This clonotype appeared many times. The CDR3 sequence is CSVDRRRENEQFF. The CDR3 bases are TGCAGCGTTGACAGGCGGCGAGAAAATGAGCAGTTCTTC. The gene calls are TRBV29-1 and TRBJ2-1; D remains unclear. The CDR3 loop spans 13 amino acids. Germline values: CDR1 SQVTM, CDR2 ANQGSEA. The V and J ends lost 3 bases and 7 bases respectively, with 13 bases between them.

This clonotype was observed a few times. The chain has TRBV10-1 and TRBJ2-7, with no clear D. Trimming removed 6 bases at V and 6 bases at J, with 12 bases between. The CDR3 is 12 amino acids. Germline V CDR1 and CDR2: WNHNN, SYGVQD (reference sequence). CDR3 nucleotides: TGCGCCAGCAGACACAGCGTATTCGAGCAGTACTTC. Amino acid sequence: CASRHSVFEQYF.

The chain combines TRBV5-1 with TRBJ2-2; tentatively, D is TRBD2 (5 bases). Germline assignment: CDR1 SGHRS and CDR2 YFSETQ. Trimming left V 4 bases short and J 7 bases short, with 14 bases between. This CDR3 is 14 amino acids long. DNA of the CDR3: TGCGCCAGCAGCCCATCCGCCGGGGACGGGGAGCTGTTTTTT. This encodes CASSPSAGDGELFF.

The rearrangement links TRBV7-9 to TRBJ1-1; possibly TRBD1 for D (5 bases). Germline V lookup: CDR1 SEHNR, CDR2 FQNEAQ (reference sequence). The CDR3 runs to 15 residues. With 4 bases removed from V and 0 bases from J, the gap between germline ends came to 12 bases. The CDR3 sequence: CASSWLEGMNTEAFF. The CDR3 nucleotides read TGTGCCAGCAGCTGGCTTGAGGGGATGAACACTGAAGCTTTCTTT. Filled out from reference TRBV7-9 and TRBJ1-1, the complete variable domain reads DTGVSQNPRHKITKRGQNVTFRCDPISEHNRLYWYRQTLGQGPEFLTYFQNEAQLEKSRLLSDRFSAERPKGSFSTLEIQRTEQGDSAMYLCASSWLEGMNTEAFFGQGTRLTVV.

This clonotype was observed a few times. This chain joins TRBV28 and TRBJ2-7; D is perhaps TRBD1 (6 bases). Per germline, CDR1 MDHEN and CDR2 SYDVKM. V lost 3 bases and J 7 bases, leaving 16 bases between the germline ends. The CDR3 extends over 14 amino acids. The CDR3 sequence: CASSFHRVPREQYF. The DNA for the CDR3 is TGTGCCAGCAGTTTCCACAGGGTACCTCGAGAGCAGTACTTC. The whole variable domain, filled in from reference TRBV28 and TRBJ2-7, reads DVKVTQSSRYLVKRTGEKVFLECVQDMDHENMFWYRQDPGLGLRLIYFSYDVKMKEKGDIPEGYSVSREKKERFSLILESASTNQTSMYLCASSFHRVPREQYFGPGTRLTVT.

The chain links TRBV5-4 to TRBJ2-5, with 10 bases that match TRBD2. Looked up from germline, CDR1 is SGHNT and CDR2 is YYREEE (reference sequence). The V and J ends lost 0 bases and 5 bases, in that order; junction bases with no gene match: 7. The CDR3 runs 16 residues. Here the CDR3 reads CASSLEAGGPAETQYF. CDR3 bases: TGTGCCAGCAGCTTGGAAGCGGGAGGGCCTGCGGAGACCCAGTACTTC.

CDR3 sequence (DNA): TGCGCCAGCAGCGCACGGGGACTAAACACCGGGGAGCTGTTTTTT. Its translation: CASSARGLNTGELFF. The V gene is TRBV5-1, the J gene TRBJ2-2; 7 positions agree with TRBD2. With 4 bases clipped from V and 2 bases from J, the junction kept 5 bases outside the gene matches. Germline values: CDR1 SGHRS, CDR2 YFSETQ. The CDR3 is 15 residues long.

Here the CDR3 reads CASSSTGTIAYNEQFF. CDR3 nucleotide sequence: TGTGCCAGCAGTTCCACCGGGACTATCGCCTACAATGAGCAGTTCTTC. The rearrangement uses TRBV28 and TRBJ2-1, with 7 bases aligning to TRBD2. CDR1 is MDHEN, CDR2 SYDVKM, per germline. J was trimmed by 2 bases and V by 4 bases; bases with no gene match: 8. The CDR3 contains 16 residues.

This clonotype came up a few times. V gene TRBV18 combines with J gene TRBJ2-5; 13 nucleotides align to TRBD2. The CDR3 spans 16 residues. The V gene's germline CDR1 is KGHSH and CDR2 LQKENI. J lost 1 base, V lost 6 bases, and 5 bases had no gene match. The CDR3 coding sequence is TGTGCCAGCTCCTACACTAGCGGGGGGGTCCAAGAGACCCAGTACTTC. Translated, it gives CASSYTSGGVQETQYF.

This clonotype was seen a handful of times. V and J are TRBV3-1 and TRBJ2-3; TRBD2 might be the D (6 bases). CDR1 and CDR2 (germline): LGHDT, YNNKEL (reference sequence). The CDR3 consists of 15 residues. Trimming left V 4 bases short and J 4 bases short, with 15 bases between. The CDR3 DNA reads TGTGCCAGCAGCCCGACTAGGATTCGCGCAGATACGCAGTATTTT. Translating it yields CASSPTRIRADTQYF.

About this clonotype: The junction differs from germline at one of its ends, possibly a read error. V usage is TRBV6-1 and J usage is TRBJ2-1; D uncertain. CDR1 and CDR2 (germline): MNHNS, SASEGT. The CDR3 consists of 16 residues. CDR3 loop: CASSEVVGIPYNVQFF. The CDR3 DNA reads TGTGCCAGCAGTGAAGTAGTGGGAATCCCCTACAATGTGCAGTTCTTC.

The gene calls are TRBV20-1 and TRBJ1-2; D possibly corresponds to TRBD1 (5 bases). The CDR3 runs 13 residues. With 3 bases removed from V and 8 bases from J, the gap between germline ends came to 16 bases. Per germline, CDR1 DFQATT and CDR2 SNEGSKA (reference sequence). The CDR3 is CSASSRGEGGYTF. CDR3 DNA: TGCAGTGCTAGTTCGCGGGGCGAGGGGGGCTACACCTTC.

The genes are TRBV30 and TRBJ1-2, with no clear D. The germline V and J ends were trimmed by 1 base and 5 bases, with 8 bases remaining between them. Germline V lookup: CDR1 GTSNPN, CDR2 SVGIG (reference sequence). The CDR3 spans 12 residues. CDR3 in DNA: TGTGCCTGGAGTGAGAACTCTTATGGCTACACCTTC. Translating gives CAWSENSYGYTF.

V usage is TRBV12-3 or TRBV12-4 and J usage is TRBJ1-5; no definite D call. With 3 bases removed from V and 0 bases from J, the gap between germline ends came to 6 bases. This CDR3 contains 14 residues. The CDR3 here is CASSLTASNQPQHF. In DNA form, the CDR3 reads TGTGCCAGCAGTTTGACGGCTAGCAATCAGCCCCAGCATTTT.

The chain carries TRBV7-2 and TRBJ1-2; TRBD1 matches at 8 bases. Germline CDR1 is SGHTA and CDR2 is FQGNSA. The CDR3 has 13 residues. V lost 3 bases to trimming and J lost 8 bases; unmatched junction nucleotides: 5. CDR3 DNA: TGTGCCAGCAGCTTCGCAGGGGGCAAAGGCTACACCTTC. Amino acid sequence: CASSFAGGKGYTF.

This chain joins TRBV7-9 and TRBJ1-5, with 7 bases identical to TRBD1. Germline V CDR1 and CDR2: SEHNR, FQNEAQ (reference sequence). CDR3 length equals 15 residues. V gave up 6 bases and J gave up 2 bases; unmatched junction bases: 7. CDR3 sequence reads: CASSRDREGNQPQHF. Here the CDR3 DNA reads TGTGCCAGCAGTCGGGACAGAGAAGGCAATCAGCCCCAGCATTTT.

This chain connects TRBV7-9 to TRBJ1-2; unclear D gene. The CDR3 covers 15 residues. V lost 1 base to trimming and J lost 1 base, with 10 bases between them. Germline V gives CDR1 SEHNR, CDR2 FQNEAQ (reference sequence). The CDR3 bases are TGTGCCAGCAGCTTAGAGTACCACAGTAACTATGGCTACACCTTC. Translated, it gives CASSLEYHSNYGYTF.